The 18 T cell receptor beta chains below all came from one sample that was sequenced in a study of blood T cell repertoires in COVID-19 (dated by TCRdb to 2018 to 2021). Preparation of the library involved the immunoSEQ multiplex PCR assay. TCRdb obtained this table from immuneACCESS and retained in-frame rearrangements with V and J assigned. These tables miss some clones; where compared with another copy, unresolved V genes account for less than half of the shortfall, and the remainder is unexplained. The sample table shows roughly 87,000 clones, and approximately 89% are seen once. About 5.2% of the sample rests with the top ten. Sequences were obtained from peripheral blood. The source is a woman of 80 years or more with active COVID-19.

This sequence joins TRBV6-4 and TRBJ2-7; D remains unclear. Germline CDR1 reads MRHNA; CDR2 reads SNTAGT. Trimming shortened V by 0 bases and J by 3 bases, and 12 bases separated the two germline ends. The CDR3 has 15 amino acids. CDR3 in DNA: TGTGCCAGCAGTGACTCCCTAGTCCTACTCTACGAGCAGTACTTC. Amino acid sequence: CASSDSLVLLYEQYF.

This chain links TRBV25-1 with TRBJ2-2; 9 bases are a match to TRBD2. This CDR3 has 14 residues. Germline V gene sequence: CDR1 MGHDK, CDR2 SYGVNS. V was clipped by 5 bases and J by 6 bases; unmatched bases: 4. The DNA of the CDR3 is TGTGCCAGCAGTACGGCGGGAGGGTCCGGGGAGCTGTTTTTT. It encodes CASSTAGGSGELFF.

The chain carries TRBV4-2 and TRBJ2-7; 9 bases agree with TRBD2. This CDR3 is 13 amino acids long. The J segment lost 4 bases and the V segment lost 9 bases, leaving 7 bases of the junction unmatched. CDR1 LGHNA and CDR2 YNFKEQ come from the germline V gene. This CDR3 reads CARQREALYEQYF. In DNA form, the CDR3 reads TGTGCCAGACAGCGGGAGGCCTTGTACGAGCAGTACTTC.

The CDR3: CASSGGYNEQFF. The CDR3, as DNA: TGTGCCAGCAGCGGGGGGTACAATGAGCAGTTCTTC. This chain joins TRBV6-2 or TRBV6-3 and TRBJ2-1; 7 bases agree with TRBD2. J was trimmed by 4 bases and V by 6 bases; bases with no gene match: 0. The CDR3 loop spans 12 amino acids. CDR1 is MNHEY and CDR2 is SVGEGT in the germline V gene.

The chain has TRBV5-4 and TRBJ2-5; perhaps TRBD1 as D (6 bases). The CDR3 length is 13 residues. V lost 4 bases, J lost 5 bases, and 12 bases lay in between. From germline, CDR1 is SGHNT and CDR2 YYREEE (reference sequence). The CDR3 here is CASSHRVMETQYF. The CDR3 DNA is TGTGCCAGCAGCCACAGGGTTATGGAGACCCAGTACTTC. The full variable domain, rest sourced from reference TRBV5-4 and TRBJ2-5, is ETGVTQSPTHLIKTRGQQVTLRCSSQSGHNTVSWYQQALGQGPQFIFQYYREEENGRGNFPPRFSGLQFPNYSSELNVNALELDDSALYLCASSHRVMETQYFGPGTRLLVL.

V usage is TRBV10-1 and J usage is TRBJ2-3; 9 bases agree with TRBD1. From germline, CDR1 is WNHNN and CDR2 SYGVQD (reference sequence). Trimming at V came to 10 bases and at J to 5 bases, leaving 7 bases not matched to a gene. The CDR3 is made up of 13 amino acids. The CDR3 spells CAIRQGDGDTQYF. CDR3 nucleotides: TGCGCCATCCGACAGGGGGATGGAGATACGCAGTATTTT.

This rearrangement joins TRBV28 to TRBJ1-4; D is undetermined. Looked up from germline, CDR1 is MDHEN and CDR2 is SYDVKM. The ends were cut back, 9 bases at V and 4 bases at J, with 15 bases in the middle. The CDR3 totals 14 residues. The CDR3 region is CARPRLGLNEKLFF. The CDR3 DNA sequence: TGTGCCAGACCCAGACTAGGCCTTAATGAAAAACTGTTTTTT.

This chain joins TRBV5-5 and TRBJ1-2; D not resolved. The germline V gene encodes CDR1 SGHKS and CDR2 YYEKEE (reference sequence). The CDR3 runs to 14 residues. The V gene lost 5 bases and the J gene lost 5 bases, with 16 bases spanning the gap. The CDR3 is CASSTGFDWYGYTF. As DNA, the CDR3 is TGTGCCAGCAGTACCGGGTTCGACTGGTATGGCTACACCTTC.

This chain uses TRBV28 with TRBJ2-7, with a weak D call TRBD2 (7 bases). Germline V lookup: CDR1 MDHEN, CDR2 SYDVKM. This CDR3 has 16 residues. V lost 6 bases and J 4 bases, leaving 22 bases between the germline ends. The CDR3 DNA reads as TGTGCCAGCAGCACCACAGGGCGGGGGAATCAATACGAGCAGTACTTC. This translates into CASSTTGRGNQYEQYF.

This clone was recorded once. The genes are TRBV30 and TRBJ1-1, with D uncertain. In germline, CDR1 is GTSNPN, CDR2 SVGIG (reference sequence). This CDR3 is built from 12 residues. The germline V and J ends were trimmed by 0 bases and 10 bases, with 12 bases remaining between them. The DNA of the CDR3 is TGTGCCTGGAGTGTAACGGGAGGCACAGCTTTCTTT. It specifies CAWSVTGGTAFF. The whole variable domain, remainder taken from reference TRBV30 and TRBJ1-1, is SQTIHQWPATLVQPVGSPLSLECTVEGTSNPNLYWYRQAAGRGLQLLFYSVGIGQISSEVPQNLSASRPQDRQFILSSKKLLLSDSGFYLCAWSVTGGTAFFGQGTRLTVV.

This chain joins TRBV19 and TRBJ1-1; D not resolved. The V end lost 5 bases, the J end lost 3 bases, and 10 bases lay between the germline ends. The CDR3 extends over 13 amino acids. Looked up from germline, CDR1 is LNHDA and CDR2 is SQIVND (reference sequence). DNA for the CDR3: TGTGCCAGTAGTCCACCCCGGGACACTGAAGCTTTCTTT. Encoded protein: CASSPPRDTEAFF.

V and J are TRBV5-1 and TRBJ1-5, with TRBD1 matching 10 bases. The ends lost 4 bases at V and 6 bases at J; junction bases unmatched: 7. The CDR3 has 15 amino acids. The germline V gene has CDR1 SGHRS and CDR2 YFSETQ. The CDR3 bases are TGCGCCAGCAGCCTGGGGACAGGGGATTTTCAGCCCCAGCATTTT. This gives the protein CASSLGTGDFQPQHF.

This clone was seen once. The chain has TRBV28 and TRBJ1-4; maybe TRBD1 (6 bases). Germline assignment: CDR1 MDHEN and CDR2 SYDVKM. The CDR3 extends over 17 amino acids. Trimming took off 1 base at V and 2 bases at J, with 14 bases between the two ends. CDR3 region: CASSLSRQGPTNEKLFF. The CDR3, as DNA: TGTGCCAGCAGTTTATCGAGGCAGGGGCCGACTAATGAAAAACTGTTTTTT.

This chain joins TRBV7-3 and TRBJ2-5, with 9 bases lining up with TRBD1. J gave up 5 bases and V 6 bases, and 10 bases lay outside the gene matches. CDR1 is SGHTA, CDR2 FQGTGA, per germline. This CDR3 contains 15 residues. The CDR3: CASSPTGGRWETQYF. As DNA, the CDR3 is TGTGCCAGCAGTCCTACAGGGGGCAGGTGGGAGACCCAGTACTTC.

The chain uses TRBV19 and TRBJ2-7; 10 positions match TRBD2. Germline V gene data show CDR1 as LNHDA and CDR2 as SQIVND (reference sequence). The CDR3 spans 14 residues. V shed 5 bases, J shed 4 bases, and the junction held 5 bases outside the gene matches. For the CDR3, the DNA is TGTGCCAGTAGTCCCGGGACTAGCGCTTACGAGCAGTACTTC. This gives the protein CASSPGTSAYEQYF.

V usage is TRBV5-1 and J usage is TRBJ2-3; TRBD2 matches 8 bases. Germline assignment: CDR1 SGHRS and CDR2 YFSETQ. The junction had 8 bases not matched to a gene; V was cut back by 4 bases and J by 4 bases. This CDR3 is 15 amino acids long. CDR3 bases: TGCGCCAGCAGCCTTAGCGGGACACGGGCAGATACGCAGTATTTT. Amino acids: CASSLSGTRADTQYF.

The J gene is TRBJ2-5, the V gene TRBV19; weak D call: TRBD1 (5 bases). The CDR3 sequence is 16 residues long. V dropped 2 bases and J dropped 4 bases, with 17 bases sitting between them. CDR1 and CDR2 from the germline V gene are LNHDA and SQIVND (reference sequence). The CDR3 protein is CASSIPHQGARETQYF. The CDR3 DNA reads as TGTGCCAGTAGTATACCCCACCAGGGCGCAAGAGAGACCCAGTACTTC.

V is TRBV12-5 and J is TRBJ2-3; TRBD1 is a possible D gene (7 bases). This CDR3 is built from 12 residues. V dropped 6 bases and J dropped 6 bases, with 10 bases sitting between them. Germline-derived CDR1 and CDR2 are LGHNT and FRNRAP. The CDR3 bases are TGTGCTAGTGGCCCAGGGGGGGATACGCAGTATTTT. The encoded protein is CASGPGGDTQYF.